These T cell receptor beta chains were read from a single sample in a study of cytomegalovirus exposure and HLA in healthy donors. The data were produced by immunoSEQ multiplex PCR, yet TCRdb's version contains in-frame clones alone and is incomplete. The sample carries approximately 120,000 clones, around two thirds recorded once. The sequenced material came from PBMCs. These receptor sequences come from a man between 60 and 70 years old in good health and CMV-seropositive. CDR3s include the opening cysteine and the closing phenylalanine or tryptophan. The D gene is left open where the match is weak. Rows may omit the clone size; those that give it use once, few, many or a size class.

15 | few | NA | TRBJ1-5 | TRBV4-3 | CASSQVLAYNQPQHF | TGCGCCAGCAGCCAAGTCTTGGCTTACAATCAGCCCCAGCATTTT
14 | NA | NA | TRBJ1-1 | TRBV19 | CASSQTGLRTEAFF | TGTGCCAGTAGCCAAACAGGTCTCCGAACTGAAGCTTTCTTT
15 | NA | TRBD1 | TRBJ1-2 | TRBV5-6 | CASSLRGGAREGYTF | TGTGCCAGCAGCTTGAGAGGGGGCGCGAGAGAAGGCTACACCTTC
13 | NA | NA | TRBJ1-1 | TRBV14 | CASSQERGVEAFF | TGTGCCAGCAGCCAAGAGCGGGGGGTTGAGGCTTTCTTT
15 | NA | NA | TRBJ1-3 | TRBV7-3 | CAGHIRDTPGNTIYF | TGTGCCGGCCACATCCGGGACACCCCTGGAAACACCATATATTTT
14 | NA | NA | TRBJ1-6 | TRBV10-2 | CARGEGTLNSPLHF | TGCGCCAGGGGGGAAGGGACACTAAATTCACCCCTCCACTTT
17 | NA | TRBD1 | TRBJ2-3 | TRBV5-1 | CASSYPQSGGSTDTQYF | TGCGCCAGCTCCTACCCCCAATCAGGGGGAAGCACAGATACGCAGTATTTT
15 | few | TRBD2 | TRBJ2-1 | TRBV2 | CASRRLAGEYNEQFF | TGTGCCAGCAGGAGACTAGCGGGGGAGTACAATGAGCAGTTCTTC
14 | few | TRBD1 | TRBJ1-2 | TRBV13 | CASGRTGANYGYTF | TGTGCCAGCGGGAGGACAGGAGCTAACTATGGCTACACCTTC
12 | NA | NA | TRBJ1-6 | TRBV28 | CASTGVDSPLHF | TGTGCCAGCACCGGGGTTGATTCACCCCTCCACTTT
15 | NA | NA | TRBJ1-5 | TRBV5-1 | CASREGARSNQPQHF | TGCGCCAGCCGAGAAGGGGCCCGTAGCAATCAGCCCCAGCATTTT
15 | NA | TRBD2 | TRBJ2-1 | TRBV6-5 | CASSRLAGESNEQFF | TGTGCCAGCAGCCGACTAGCGGGGGAATCCAATGAGCAGTTCTTC
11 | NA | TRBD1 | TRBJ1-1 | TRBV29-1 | CSAGTGATAFF | TGCAGCGCCGGAACAGGGGCGACGGCTTTCTTT
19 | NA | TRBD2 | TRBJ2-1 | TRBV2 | CASSERGFTSGSSYNEQFF | TGTGCCAGCAGTGAAAGGGGGTTTACTAGCGGGAGCTCCTACAATGAGCAGTTCTTC
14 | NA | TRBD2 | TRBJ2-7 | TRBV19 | CASNPRGSSYEQYF | TGTGCCAGTAATCCGCGGGGGAGCTCCTACGAGCAGTACTTC
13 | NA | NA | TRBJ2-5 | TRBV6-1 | CASSGQLQETQYF | TGTGCCAGCAGTGGACAGCTGCAAGAGACCCAGTACTTC
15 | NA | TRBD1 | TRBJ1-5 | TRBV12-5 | CASGAGDRQNQPQHF | TGTGCTAGTGGAGCTGGGGACAGGCAGAATCAGCCCCAGCATTTT
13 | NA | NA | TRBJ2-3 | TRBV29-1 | CSVAWGGADTQYF | TGCAGCGTTGCATGGGGGGGGGCGGATACGCAGTATTTT
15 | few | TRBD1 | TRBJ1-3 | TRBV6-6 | CASSGDRGWGNTIYF | TGTGCCAGCAGTGGGGACAGGGGGTGGGGAAACACCATATATTTT
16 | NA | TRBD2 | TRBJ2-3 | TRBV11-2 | CASSFSSGGITDTQYF | TGTGCCAGCAGCTTCTCTAGCGGGGGGATCACAGATACGCAGTATTTT
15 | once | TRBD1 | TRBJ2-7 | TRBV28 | CVVLGQGAVRGEQYF | TGTGTGGTCCTGGGACAGGGGGCCGTTCGGGGCGAGCAGTACTTC
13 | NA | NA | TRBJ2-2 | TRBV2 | CASSPSITGELFF | TGTGCCAGCAGTCCGAGTATCACCGGGGAGCTGTTTTTT
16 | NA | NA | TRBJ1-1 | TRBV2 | CASRGGTQSVNPEAFF | TGTGCCAGCCGGGGGGGGACGCAAAGCGTCAACCCTGAAGCTTTCTTT
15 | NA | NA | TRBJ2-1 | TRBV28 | CASSSGDNSYNEQFF | TGTGCCAGCAGTTCCGGTGATAACTCCTACAATGAGCAGTTCTTC
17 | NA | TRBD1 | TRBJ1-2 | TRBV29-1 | CSVNRGDRGLDNYGYTF | TGCAGCGTTAATAGGGGGGACAGGGGGCTGGATAACTATGGCTACACCTTC
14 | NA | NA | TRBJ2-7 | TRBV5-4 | CASSLPREPYEQYF | TGTGCCAGCAGCTTGCCGAGGGAACCCTACGAGCAGTACTTC
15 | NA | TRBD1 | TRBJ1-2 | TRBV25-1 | CASRASTGESYGYTF | TGTGCCAGCAGGGCCTCGACAGGGGAGAGCTATGGCTACACCTTC
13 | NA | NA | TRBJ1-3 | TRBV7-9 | CASSPRRGDTIYF | TGTGCCAGCAGTCCAAGGCGTGGAGACACCATATATTTT
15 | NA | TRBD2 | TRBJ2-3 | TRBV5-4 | CATRPTSGGTDTQYF | TGTGCCACCAGACCGACTAGCGGAGGCACAGATACGCAGTATTTT
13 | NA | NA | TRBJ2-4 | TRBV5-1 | CASSLEAENIQYF | TGCGCCAGCAGCCTGGAAGCTGAAAACATTCAGTACTTC
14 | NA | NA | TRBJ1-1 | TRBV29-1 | CSVYPQGRGTEAFF | TGCAGCGTTTATCCGCAGGGGCGGGGGACTGAAGCTTTCTTT
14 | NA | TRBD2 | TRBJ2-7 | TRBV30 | CAWSPSGGGYEQYF | TGTGCCTGGAGTCCATCCGGGGGGGGCTACGAGCAGTACTTC
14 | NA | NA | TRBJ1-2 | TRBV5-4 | CASSLVGSSGGYTF | TGTGCCAGCAGCTTGGTGGGGTCCTCAGGGGGCTACACCTTC
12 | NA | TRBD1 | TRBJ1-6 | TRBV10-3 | CATGTGDSPLHF | TGTGCCACAGGGACAGGGGACTCACCCCTCCACTTT
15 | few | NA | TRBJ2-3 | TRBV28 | CASSVSDNWGDTQYF | TGTGCCAGCTCCGTCTCGGACAACTGGGGAGATACGCAGTATTTT
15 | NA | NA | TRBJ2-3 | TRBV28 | CASSRRLGRTDTQYF | TGTGCCAGCAGCAGGCGATTGGGGCGCACGGATACGCAGTATTTT
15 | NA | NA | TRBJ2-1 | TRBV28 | CASTKRRGLGNEQFF | TGTGCCAGCACAAAACGGAGGGGGCTGGGGAATGAGCAGTTCTTC
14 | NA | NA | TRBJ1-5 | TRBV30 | CAWSGQASNQPQHF | TGTGCCTGGAGTGGACAGGCTAGCAATCAGCCCCAGCATTTT
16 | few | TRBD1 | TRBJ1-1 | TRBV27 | CASTGTGAGWWTEAFF | TGTGCCAGCACCGGGACAGGGGCTGGGTGGTGGACTGAAGCTTTCTTT
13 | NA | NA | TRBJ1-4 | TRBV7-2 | CASSYRAGEKLFF | TGTGCCAGCAGCTACAGGGCGGGTGAAAAACTGTTTTTT
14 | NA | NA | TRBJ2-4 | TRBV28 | CASSKSGAKNIQYF | TGTGCCAGCAGCAAGAGCGGTGCCAAAAACATTCAGTACTTC
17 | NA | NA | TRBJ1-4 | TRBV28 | CASQTRAAPTTNEKLFF | TGTGCCAGCCAGACTAGAGCGGCCCCTACAACTAATGAAAAACTGTTTTTT
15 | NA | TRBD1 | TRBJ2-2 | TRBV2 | CASSEFQGAGGELFF | TGTGCCAGCAGTGAATTTCAGGGGGCTGGCGGGGAGCTGTTTTTT
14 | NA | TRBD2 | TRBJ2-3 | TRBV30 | CASTSGGSTDTQYF | TGTGCCTCGACTAGCGGGGGGAGCACAGATACGCAGTATTTT
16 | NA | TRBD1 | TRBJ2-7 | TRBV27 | CASSLAYRDRGYEQYF | TGTGCCAGCAGTCTCGCGTACCGGGACAGGGGGTACGAGCAGTACTTC
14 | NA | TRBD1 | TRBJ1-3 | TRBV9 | CASSATGYGNTIYF | TGTGCCAGCAGCGCGACAGGGTATGGAAACACCATATATTTT
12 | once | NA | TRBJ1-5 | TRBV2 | CASSVRFEPQHF | TGTGCCAGCAGTGTACGGTTTGAGCCCCAGCATTTT
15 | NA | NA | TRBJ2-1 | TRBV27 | CASSRQGPSYNEQFF | TGTGCCAGCAGCCGCCAGGGGCCCTCCTACAATGAGCAGTTCTTC
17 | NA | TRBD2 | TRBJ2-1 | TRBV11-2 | CASSSGLAGGRDNEQFF | TGTGCCAGCAGCTCGGGACTAGCGGGGGGTCGGGACAATGAGCAGTTCTTC
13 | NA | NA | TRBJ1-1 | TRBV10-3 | CAISLQMNTEAFF | TGTGCCATCAGCCTACAGATGAACACTGAAGCTTTCTTT
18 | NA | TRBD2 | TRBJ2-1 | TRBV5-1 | CASSAPGLGSGGASEQFF | TGCGCCAGCAGCGCGCCTGGCCTCGGGAGCGGGGGGGCGTCCGAGCAGTTCTTC
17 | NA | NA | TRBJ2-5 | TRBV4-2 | CASSQAWGQGLQETQYF | TGTGCCAGCAGCCAAGCGTGGGGGCAAGGGTTACAAGAGACCCAGTACTTC
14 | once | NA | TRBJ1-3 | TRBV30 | CAWSPIISGNTIYF | TGTGCCTGGAGTCCTATAATCTCTGGAAACACCATATATTTT